These 29 T cell receptor beta chains were all obtained from the same sample, sequenced in a study of T-cell reconstitution after alpha-beta-depleted transplantation in children. Preparation of the TCRbeta library used unique molecular identifiers. TCRdb reprocessed the PCR reads via MiXCR and lists one record per CDR3 protein. Of about a million distinct CDR3 sequences in the sample, around 30% were seen once. Sequencing was performed on PBMCs, mostly from graft donor cells, taken 360 days after TCRalphabeta/CD19-depleted stem cell transplant. These receptors originate from a boy under two years old who had a stem cell transplant for SCID, so the T cells may come from the graft donor.

This chain joins TRBV7-2 and TRBJ2-7; D is unclear. V was trimmed by 1 base and J by 5 bases, leaving 6 bases between them. The germline V gene has CDR1 SGHTA and CDR2 FQGNSA. This CDR3 contains 12 residues. The chain's CDR3 is CASSLGSHEQYF. Here the CDR3 DNA reads TGTGCCAGCAGCTTAGGGTCCCACGAGCAGTACTTC.

V usage is TRBV6-2 or TRBV6-3 and J usage is TRBJ1-1, with D unclear. The CDR3 extends over 12 amino acids. CDR1 and CDR2 (germline): MNHEY, SVGEGT. Trimming shortened V by 7 bases and J by 6 bases, and 12 bases separated the two germline ends. CDR3 bases: TGTGCCAGCACCTCCCGGGGTGCTGAAGCTTTCTTT. Translating it yields CASTSRGAEAFF.

The chain has TRBV20-1 and TRBJ2-7; 7 bases align to TRBD1. In germline, CDR1 is DFQATT, CDR2 SNEGSKA (reference sequence). J lost 2 bases, V lost 1 base, and 5 bases had no gene match. The CDR3 is 14 amino acids. The CDR3 coding sequence is TGCAGTGCTAGAGGGTGGCAGGGGGCCTACGAGCAGTACTTC. This encodes CSARGWQGAYEQYF.

The chain uses TRBV15 and TRBJ2-2, with 7 bases identical to TRBD2. Germline loops: CDR1 LNHNV, CDR2 YYDKDF (reference sequence). The CDR3 covers 14 residues. The trim removed 2 bases at V and 5 bases at J, leaving 2 bases unmatched. CDR3 residues: CATSRNGGTGELFF. The CDR3 DNA follows: TGTGCCACCAGCAGAAACGGGGGGACCGGGGAGCTGTTTTTT.

The V and J genes are TRBV3-1 and TRBJ1-1, with 7 bases fitting TRBD1. V shed 4 bases and J 0 bases; nucleotides not matched to a gene: 5. Germline V gives CDR1 LGHDT, CDR2 YNNKEL (reference sequence). This CDR3 is built from 15 residues. The DNA for the CDR3 is TGTGCCAGCAGCCTCAAGGGGGCAGTGAACACTGAAGCTTTCTTT. Translating it yields CASSLKGAVNTEAFF.

Only a few counts were recorded for this clonotype. This chain connects TRBV6-5 to TRBJ1-1; possibly TRBD1 for D (5 bases). Trimming took 4 bases from V and 0 from J, leaving 12 bases between them. Germline-derived CDR1 and CDR2 are MNHEY and SVGAGI. The CDR3 loop spans 15 amino acids. The CDR3 DNA sequence: TGTGCCAGCAGTTCGCCTTGGGGGGTGAACACTGAAGCTTTCTTT. The encoded protein is CASSSPWGVNTEAFF.

This clonotype was counted between two and nine times. The J gene is TRBJ2-1, the V gene TRBV20-1; 9 nucleotides align to TRBD1. With V trimmed by 4 bases and J by 7 bases, 11 bases remained unmatched. Germline V gene data show CDR1 as DFQATT and CDR2 as SNEGSKA (reference sequence). This CDR3 comprises 15 residues. Written as DNA, the CDR3 is TGCAGTGCTATAGGGGTCGGGACAGGGCTTAATGAGCAGTTCTTC. It translates to CSAIGVGTGLNEQFF.

The chain recombines TRBV7-6 with TRBJ2-5; 9 bases line up with TRBD2. Trimming removed 7 bases from V and 1 base from J; junction bases left unmatched: 10. In germline, CDR1 is SGHVS, CDR2 FNYEAQ. This CDR3 contains 16 residues. The CDR3 region has the DNA TGTGCCAGCACCGGGTTCGGACTAGCGCTCCAAGAGACCCAGTACTTC. Translation gives CASTGFGLALQETQYF. Supplemented by reference TRBV7-6 and TRBJ2-5, the full variable domain reads GAGVSQSPRYKVTKRGQDVALRCDPISGHVSLYWYRQALGQGPEFLTYFNYEAQQDKSGLPNDRFSAERPEGSISTLTIQRTEQRDSAMYRCASTGFGLALQETQYFGPGTRLLVL.

The chain is built from TRBV20-1 and TRBJ1-4; D is uncertain. Germline-derived CDR1 and CDR2 are DFQATT and SNEGSKA (reference sequence). Trimming stripped 4 bases from V and 8 bases from J, with 17 bases between. The CDR3 totals 14 residues. Written as DNA, the CDR3 is TGCAGTGCTAATATCCGGATGACGGGGGAAAAACTGTTTTTT. Amino acids: CSANIRMTGEKLFF.

This clonotype was seen repeatedly, ten times or more. V usage is TRBV29-1 and J usage is TRBJ2-1; maybe TRBD2 (6 bases). V was pared by 3 bases and J by 4 bases, with 13 bases between. The germline gives CDR1 SQVTM, CDR2 ANQGSEA. CDR3 length equals 14 residues. The CDR3 reads CSVEGTSLYNEQFF. The CDR3 bases are TGCAGCGTTGAGGGGACTTCCCTGTACAATGAGCAGTTCTTC.

The sample holds a few counts of this clonotype. The rearrangement uses TRBV5-8 and TRBJ1-1, with 8 positions matching TRBD1. The CDR3 contains 16 residues. V lost 4 bases to trimming and J lost 4 bases; unmatched junction nucleotides: 12. The V gene's germline CDR1 is SGHTS and CDR2 YDEGEE. CDR3 residues: CASSPGQVTMGTEAFF. The CDR3 bases are TGTGCCAGCAGCCCGGGACAGGTGACAATGGGCACTGAAGCTTTCTTT.

This CDR3 reads CASSPPRRPSPYNEQFF. The CDR3 coding sequence is TGTGCCAGCAGTCCGCCTCGGAGGCCTAGTCCCTACAATGAGCAGTTCTTC. V usage is TRBV12-3 or TRBV12-4 and J usage is TRBJ2-1, with D perhaps TRBD2 (5 bases). V was trimmed by 5 bases and J by 2 bases, leaving 19 bases between them. The CDR3 spans 17 residues.

This sequence joins TRBV5-6 and TRBJ2-2; D is unresolved. This CDR3 region has 14 residues. V was trimmed by 3 bases and J by 2 bases, leaving 8 bases between them. Germline CDR1 reads SGHDT; CDR2 reads YYEEEE. The CDR3 loop reads CASSSSTNTGELFF. The CDR3, as DNA: TGTGCCAGCAGCTCAAGCACTAACACCGGGGAGCTGTTTTTT.

The chain recombines TRBV28 with TRBJ2-7; TRBD2 agrees at 7 bases. The CDR3 runs to 15 residues. Germline CDR1 MDHEN, CDR2 SYDVKM. The ends lost 8 bases at V and 0 bases at J; junction bases unmatched: 10. CDR3 loop: CASGVGGGSSYEQYF. CDR3 DNA sequence: TGTGCCAGCGGAGTTGGGGGGGGATCCTCCTACGAGCAGTACTTC.

The rearrangement uses TRBV4-3 and TRBJ2-3; D ambiguous. The ends were cut back, 5 bases at V and 1 base at J, with 10 bases in the middle. The length of the CDR3 is 14 residues. CDR1 is LGHNA and CDR2 is YSLEER in the germline V gene. The CDR3 sequence is CASSNRVGTDTQYF. DNA of the CDR3: TGCGCCAGCAGCAACAGAGTAGGCACAGATACGCAGTATTTT.

The chain employs TRBV27 and TRBJ2-1; TRBD1 aligns across 8 bases. V dropped 10 bases and J dropped 1; count of bases not matched to a gene: 12. CDR3 length equals 16 residues. Germline lookup yields CDR1 MNHEY and CDR2 SMNVEV (reference sequence). For the CDR3, the DNA is TGTGCCATACGAAGGACAGGGCATGGGTCCTACAATGAGCAGTTCTTC. Protein product: CAIRRTGHGSYNEQFF.

A few counts support this clonotype. This rearrangement joins TRBV6-2 or TRBV6-3 to TRBJ2-7; TRBD1 matches 8 bases. Germline V gene lookup returns CDR1 MNHEY and CDR2 SVGEGT. Trimming at V came to 7 bases and at J to 3 bases, leaving 14 bases not matched to a gene. The CDR3 runs 16 residues. Here the CDR3 reads CASTELGQGRNYEQYF. CDR3 DNA sequence: TGTGCCAGCACCGAACTCGGACAGGGAAGGAACTACGAGCAGTACTTC.

This clonotype turned up a few times. The chain couples TRBV11-2 to TRBJ1-1; D is perhaps TRBD1 (5 bases). Trimming stripped 3 bases from V and 3 bases from J, with 11 bases between. CDR1 and CDR2 from the germline V gene are SGHAT and FQNNGV. CDR3 size: 14 residues. The CDR3 loop reads CASSLERGDTEAFF. CDR3 sequence (DNA): TGTGCCAGCAGCTTGGAGCGGGGGGACACTGAAGCTTTCTTT.

This clonotype has just a few counts. The chain recombines TRBV5-5 with TRBJ2-2; 10 bases line up with TRBD1. V was clipped by 4 bases and J by 4 bases; unmatched bases: 4. Germline CDR1 reads SGHKS; CDR2 reads YYEKEE (reference sequence). CDR3 size: 15 residues. This chain's CDR3 is CASSIRTGGTGELFF. The CDR3 nucleotides are TGTGCCAGCAGCATAAGGACAGGGGGCACCGGGGAGCTGTTTTTT.

This clonotype was observed a handful of times. The rearrangement links TRBV18 to TRBJ2-3; TRBD1 might be the D (7 bases). V lost 1 base, J lost 4 bases, and 12 bases lay in between. Germline V gene sequence: CDR1 KGHSH, CDR2 LQKENI. The CDR3 is 15 amino acids. This CDR3 reads CASSPRTGGPDTQYF. The CDR3 coding sequence is TGTGCCAGCTCACCACGGACAGGAGGGCCAGATACGCAGTATTTT.

This clonotype was seen a handful of times. The chain links TRBV12-3 or TRBV12-4 to TRBJ1-2; D may be TRBD1 (5 bases). The V and J ends lost 2 bases and 3 bases respectively, with 10 bases between them. The CDR3 loop spans 14 amino acids. This chain's CDR3 is CASSLQGWDYGYTF. The CDR3 DNA reads TGTGCCAGCAGTTTACAGGGATGGGACTATGGCTACACCTTC.

Ten or more counts support this clonotype. The chain has TRBV28 and TRBJ2-3, with TRBD1 matching over 8 bases. Germline V lookup: CDR1 MDHEN, CDR2 SYDVKM. The CDR3 extends over 15 amino acids. J lost 1 base, V lost 4 bases, and 4 bases had no gene match. In DNA, the CDR3 is TGTGCCAGCAGTTCCCCGGGACAGGGCACAGATACGCAGTATTTT. Its translation is CASSSPGQGTDTQYF.

CDR3 sequence: CSAGRNNEQYF. CDR3 coding DNA: TGCAGTGCCGGGAGGAATAACGAGCAGTACTTC. This chain joins TRBV20-1 and TRBJ2-7; 7 bases agree with TRBD2. Per germline, CDR1 DFQATT and CDR2 SNEGSKA (reference sequence). Germline trimming cut 6 bases from V and 5 bases from J; bases unmatched to any gene: 4. This CDR3 contains 11 residues.

The V call is TRBV29-1, the J call TRBJ2-1; 10 bases are shared with TRBD2. The CDR3 runs 14 residues. Trimming at V came to 7 bases and at J to 8 bases, leaving 11 bases not matched to a gene. CDR1 SQVTM and CDR2 ANQGSEA come from the germline V gene. This CDR3 reads CSATIAGGRDEQFF. The CDR3 DNA reads TGCAGCGCCACCATAGCGGGGGGCAGGGATGAGCAGTTCTTC.

The gene calls are TRBV10-3 and TRBJ2-7; no definite D call. Germline values: CDR1 ENHRY, CDR2 SYGVKD. The CDR3 runs 15 residues. V was clipped by 4 bases and J by 2 bases, with 15 bases between them. The CDR3 is CAISGQDRRTYEQYF. DNA for the CDR3: TGTGCCATCAGTGGGCAGGACCGCCGGACCTACGAGCAGTACTTC.

This clonotype was seen ten or more times. The gene calls are TRBV5-1 and TRBJ2-3; possible D gene TRBD2, 6 bases. CDR3 length: 16 residues. The ends were cut back, 0 bases at V and 1 base at J, with 12 bases in the middle. The V gene's germline CDR1 is SGHRS and CDR2 YFSETQ. The CDR3 DNA reads as TGCGCCAGCAGCTTGGACTCCGGGGGAGGCACAGATACGCAGTATTTT. It is translated as CASSLDSGGGTDTQYF.

The chain uses TRBV20-1 and TRBJ2-4; tentatively, D is TRBD1 (7 bases). Germline CDR1 is DFQATT and CDR2 is SNEGSKA (reference sequence). V gave up 5 bases and J gave up 0 bases, with 17 bases separating them. The CDR3 is 16 residues long. CDR3 coding DNA: TGCAGTGCTGGACCCCTCAGGGGGGTAGCCAAAAACATTCAGTACTTC. Translated: CSAGPLRGVAKNIQYF.

This chain connects TRBV7-8 to TRBJ2-7; 13 nucleotides match TRBD2. Germline V gene sequence: CDR1 SGHVS, CDR2 FQNEAQ. The CDR3 has 16 residues. V trimming: 4 bases; J trimming: 2 bases; junction bases outside the gene matches: 5. CDR3 in DNA: TGTGCCAGCAGCTACTGGACTAGCGGGAGCACCTACGAGCAGTACTTC. Amino acids: CASSYWTSGSTYEQYF. Filled out from reference TRBV7-8 and TRBJ2-7, the complete variable domain reads GAGVSQSPRYKVAKRGQDVALRCDPISGHVSLFWYQQALGQGPEFLTYFQNEAQLDKSGLPSDRFFAERPEGSVSTLKIQRTQQEDSAVYLCASSYWTSGSTYEQYFGPGTRLTVT.

This clonotype was counted a few times. The J gene is TRBJ1-5, the V gene TRBV9, with D possibly matching TRBD1 (5 bases). Germline V gene data show CDR1 as SGDLS and CDR2 as YYNGEE. The CDR3 has 15 amino acids. V lost 4 bases and J lost 1, with 12 bases in between. CDR3 in DNA: TGTGCCAGCAGCCTCCTGGGGCTAAGCAATCAGCCCCAGCATTTT. This codes for CASSLLGLSNQPQHF.